Listed below are T cell receptor beta chains from one sample, sequenced in a study of Tregs in tolerant kidney transplant recipients. TCRdb keeps only in-frame clones here, not all; method: immunoSEQ multiplex PCR. The sample lists about 77,000 clones, roughly 98% occurring once. Sequenced here: CD4+ T cells from blood, sampled before the transplant. These receptors were taken from a human donor who received a combined kidney and bone marrow transplant. Both conserved end residues are part of each CDR3. Fields, in order: V gene, clone size, J gene, D gene, CDR3 protein, CDR3 DNA. The D gene is left open where the match is weak. Expanded clones are given a class, and other clones once, few, many or no size at all.

V: TRBV18; size: -; J: TRBJ2-5; D: -; CDR3: CASSPRQGKETQYF; DNA: TGTGCCAGCTCACCACGGCAGGGTAAAGAGACCCAGTACTTC
V: TRBV18; size: once; J: TRBJ2-2; D: TRBD2; CDR3: CASSPTSGNTGELFF; DNA: TGTGCCAGCTCACCAACTAGCGGGAACACCGGGGAGCTGTTTTTT
V: TRBV15; size: -; J: TRBJ2-6; D: -; CDR3: CATSREQGAPGANVLTF; DNA: TGTGCCACCAGCAGAGAACAGGGTGCCCCTGGGGCCAACGTCCTGACTTTC
V: TRBV9; size: -; J: TRBJ2-2; D: TRBD1; CDR3: CASSIRQGTGELFF; DNA: TGTGCCAGCAGCATTAGACAGGGGACCGGGGAGCTGTTTTTT
V: TRBV7-3; size: -; J: TRBJ2-7; D: TRBD2; CDR3: CASSPASGSYEQYF; DNA: TGTGCCAGCAGCCCGGCTAGCGGATCCTACGAGCAGTACTTC
V: TRBV18; size: -; J: TRBJ2-1; D: -; CDR3: CASSPSVYNEQFF; DNA: TGTGCCAGCTCACCATCAGTTTACAATGAGCAGTTCTTC
V: TRBV7-3; size: -; J: TRBJ1-6; D: -; CDR3: CASSLRGQGNSPLHF; DNA: TGTGCCAGCAGCTTACGGGGTCAGGGGAATTCACCCCTCCACTTT
V: TRBV5-1; size: -; J: TRBJ1-3; D: TRBD1; CDR3: CASRAGQGGNTIYF; DNA: TGCGCCAGCAGAGCCGGACAGGGGGGAAACACCATATATTTT
V: TRBV7-2; size: -; J: TRBJ2-1; D: TRBD2; CDR3: CASSFDPGRSNEQFF; DNA: TGTGCCAGCAGCTTCGACCCCGGGAGGTCAAATGAGCAGTTCTTC
V: TRBV27; size: -; J: TRBJ1-2; D: -; CDR3: CASRLPGRGGYTF; DNA: TGTGCCAGCAGACTACCGGGCCGGGGTGGCTACACCTTC
V: TRBV13; size: -; J: TRBJ1-2; D: -; CDR3: CASSTGTGLANYGYTF; DNA: TGTGCCAGCAGCACCGGCACAGGATTGGCAAACTATGGCTACACCTTC
V: TRBV19; size: -; J: TRBJ1-2; D: TRBD1; CDR3: CASRPTWTGRLNYGYTF; DNA: TGTGCCAGTAGGCCCACCTGGACAGGGAGGTTGAACTATGGCTACACCTTC
V: TRBV2; size: -; J: TRBJ1-5; D: TRBD1; CDR3: CASNWDRETQPQHF; DNA: TGTGCCAGCAATTGGGACAGGGAGACTCAGCCCCAGCATTTT
V: TRBV5-8; size: -; J: TRBJ2-7; D: TRBD1; CDR3: CASSWGTGGYEQYF; DNA: TGTGCCAGCAGCTGGGGGACAGGGGGCTACGAGCAGTACTTC
V: TRBV7-2; size: -; J: TRBJ1-2; D: -; CDR3: CASSLARVRDYGYTF; DNA: TGTGCCAGCAGCTTAGCAAGGGTCAGGGACTATGGCTACACCTTC
V: TRBV7-2; size: -; J: TRBJ2-7; D: -; CDR3: CASSLAGEGAYEQYF; DNA: TGTGCCAGCAGCTTGGCAGGAGAGGGAGCCTACGAGCAGTACTTC
V: TRBV19; size: -; J: TRBJ2-7; D: TRBD1; CDR3: CASTPPGQGSEQYF; DNA: TGTGCCAGTACCCCCCCGGGACAGGGGAGCGAGCAGTACTTC
V: TRBV5-6; size: -; J: TRBJ2-4; D: TRBD2; CDR3: CASSLLAAVAKNIQYF; DNA: TGTGCCAGCAGCTTGCTAGCGGCCGTAGCCAAAAACATTCAGTACTTC
V: TRBV5-1; size: -; J: TRBJ2-7; D: TRBD2; CDR3: CASSLGGWLAGGRSYEQYF; DNA: TGCGCCAGCAGCTTGGGAGGTTGGCTAGCGGGGGGCCGCTCCTACGAGCAGTACTTC
V: TRBV19; size: -; J: TRBJ1-2; D: TRBD1; CDR3: CASSILSTGLAYGYTF; DNA: TGTGCCAGTAGTATACTTTCGACAGGGTTGGCCTATGGCTACACCTTC
V: TRBV27; size: -; J: TRBJ1-1; D: TRBD1; CDR3: CASSSFDRGGTEAFF; DNA: TGTGCCAGCAGTTCTTTCGACAGGGGAGGCACTGAAGCTTTCTTT
V: TRBV30; size: -; J: TRBJ2-2; D: -; CDR3: CAWSPGPARTGELFF; DNA: TGTGCCTGGAGCCCCGGTCCGGCGAGGACCGGGGAGCTGTTTTTT
V: TRBV4-2; size: -; J: TRBJ2-2; D: TRBD2; CDR3: CASSQASGDTGELFF; DNA: TGTGCCAGCAGCCAAGCTAGCGGGGACACCGGGGAGCTGTTTTTT
V: TRBV6-6; size: -; J: TRBJ1-1; D: TRBD1; CDR3: CASKPGTGNTEAFF; DNA: TGTGCCAGCAAACCCGGGACAGGGAACACTGAAGCTTTCTTT
V: TRBV18; size: -; J: TRBJ1-3; D: -; CDR3: CASSPLDSSGNTIYF; DNA: TGTGCCAGCTCACCCCTGGACAGCTCTGGAAACACCATATATTTT
V: TRBV9; size: -; J: TRBJ1-1; D: -; CDR3: CASSVGHGNTEAFF; DNA: TGTGCCAGCAGCGTGGGACACGGGAACACTGAAGCTTTCTTT
V: TRBV6-4; size: once; J: TRBJ2-5; D: -; CDR3: CASSAGLMETQYF; DNA: TGTGCCAGCAGTGCGGGGTTGATGGAGACCCAGTACTTC
V: TRBV19; size: -; J: TRBJ1-1; D: -; CDR3: CASSITWGLGNTEAFF; DNA: TGTGCCAGTAGTATCACCTGGGGGCTCGGGAACACTGAAGCTTTCTTT
V: TRBV2; size: -; J: TRBJ1-1; D: -; CDR3: CASSDWAGNTEAFF; DNA: TGTGCCAGCAGTGACTGGGCAGGGAACACTGAAGCTTTCTTT
V: TRBV7-8; size: -; J: TRBJ2-3; D: -; CDR3: CASSSELKAGTDTQYF; DNA: TGTGCCAGCAGCTCAGAACTAAAAGCGGGCACAGATACGCAGTATTTT
V: TRBV9; size: -; J: TRBJ2-1; D: -; CDR3: CASSGRDSPNEQFF; DNA: TGTGCCAGCAGCGGAAGGGACTCCCCCAATGAGCAGTTCTTC
V: TRBV2; size: -; J: TRBJ2-1; D: TRBD2; CDR3: CASRVWTSAPAKAEQFF; DNA: TGTGCCAGCAGGGTATGGACTAGCGCACCCGCGAAGGCTGAGCAGTTCTTC